This paragraph covers one TCR beta chain sequence. In the source study's methods: It was from reference gene primer amplification that nucleated cell counts were estimated. Sequencing used immunoSEQ multiplex PCR; TCRdb keeps in-frame clones, though not all of them. Clonal size and the V and J genes are those of that table, whereas D and trimming came from the DNA. The profile shows about 170,000 clones, around four fifths of them singletons. The data originate from a study of blood T cell repertoires in COVID-19. On the study more broadly: COVID-19 samples collected from the United States, Italy and Spain covered acute and convalescent phases. From T cells, B-cell-depleted T cells, or PBMCs came the material, which was cDNA or gDNA.

The germline V gene has CDR1 LNHDA and CDR2 SQIVND (reference sequence). Trimming left V 6 bases short and J 1 base short, with 13 bases between. The CDR3 loop spans 15 amino acids. The chain joins TRBV19 to TRBJ1-5; D is unresolved. This TCR derives from a woman aged 70-85 years who had recovered from COVID-19. The sample consisted of peripheral blood. CDR3: CASRSVERSNQPQHF. DNA of the CDR3: TGTGCCAGTAGGTCAGTGGAGAGGAGCAATCAGCCCCAGCATTTT.